Each of the 27 T cell receptor beta chains below was sequenced from the same sample in a study of blood T cell repertoires in COVID-19. Only in-frame clones appear in the TCRdb table, and some are missing; sequencing was by immunoSEQ multiplex PCR. The data show roughly 250,000 clones, about four fifths seen once. Specimen: peripheral blood. The receptors shown here come from a woman aged 55-69 years with active or convalescent COVID-19.

The CDR3, as DNA: TGTGCCAGCAGTGATTTATTAAGGGGTTCGAACACTGAAGCTTTCTTT. Translating it yields CASSDLLRGSNTEAFF. The V and J genes are TRBV6-1 and TRBJ1-1; D possibly corresponds to TRBD1 (5 bases). The CDR3 runs to 16 residues. Trimming shortened V by 3 bases and J by 1 base, and 15 bases separated the two germline ends. Germline V gene lookup returns CDR1 MNHNS and CDR2 SASEGT.

This clone was seen just once. The chain recombines TRBV5-1 with TRBJ2-3, with 9 bases that match TRBD2. The CDR3 extends over 16 amino acids. In germline, CDR1 is SGHRS, CDR2 YFSETQ. The junction had 9 bases not matched to a gene; V was cut back by 3 bases and J by 4 bases. Here the CDR3 reads CASSSIGGGEADTQYF. The CDR3 DNA reads as TGCGCCAGCAGCTCTATCGGCGGGGGGGAAGCAGATACGCAGTATTTT.

This chain links TRBV18 with TRBJ1-1; D ambiguous. This CDR3 has 15 amino acids. CDR1 KGHSH and CDR2 LQKENI come from the germline V gene. The V end was cut by 3 bases, the J end by 4 bases, with 15 bases between. In DNA, the CDR3 is TGTGCCAGCTCACCCACCGGTTGGGCTGCCACTGAAGCTTTCTTT. It is translated as CASSPTGWAATEAFF.

The rearrangement joins TRBV7-9 to TRBJ2-1; TRBD1 might be the D (5 bases). CDR3 size: 14 residues. Trimming took off 2 bases at V and 8 bases at J, with 13 bases between the two ends. Looked up from germline, CDR1 is SEHNR and CDR2 is FQNEAQ (reference sequence). CDR3 loop: CASSLSPRVHEQFF. As DNA, the CDR3 is TGTGCCAGCAGCTTAAGCCCCAGGGTGCATGAGCAGTTCTTC. Full variable domain (missing parts from reference TRBV7-9 and TRBJ2-1): DTGVSQNPRHKITKRGQNVTFRCDPISEHNRLYWYRQTLGQGPEFLTYFQNEAQLEKSRLLSDRFSAERPKGSFSTLEIQRTEQGDSAMYLCASSLSPRVHEQFFGPGTRLTVL.

J is TRBJ1-3 and V is TRBV7-8; D is unclear. CDR1 and CDR2 (germline): SGHVS, FQNEAQ. CDR3 length: 17 amino acids. V was shortened by 1 base and J by 1 base, with 14 bases between the two germline ends. The CDR3 sequence: CASSLVSPGGSGNTIYF. CDR3 in DNA: TGTGCCAGCAGCTTAGTTAGCCCGGGTGGTTCTGGAAACACCATATATTTT.

The chain recombines TRBV9 with TRBJ2-3; 10 nucleotides agree with TRBD2. The junction had 3 bases not matched to a gene; V was cut back by 2 bases and J by 6 bases. The CDR3 is 14 amino acids. The V gene's germline CDR1 is SGDLS and CDR2 YYNGEE. Written as DNA, the CDR3 is TGTGCCAGCAGCGTTTCGGGACTAGCGGATACGCAGTATTTT. It is translated as CASSVSGLADTQYF.

The V call is TRBV7-6, the J call TRBJ2-2; TRBD1 matches at 9 bases. Per germline, CDR1 SGHVS and CDR2 FNYEAQ. This CDR3 region has 16 residues. V lost 6 bases and J lost 7; bases outside the gene matches: 12. The CDR3 DNA reads TGTGCCAGCAGACCGCCGGGACAGGGTCGTAGCGGGGAGCTGTTTTTT. This encodes CASRPPGQGRSGELFF.

The chain carries TRBV13 and TRBJ2-7, with 9 bases fitting TRBD2. The germline gives CDR1 PRHDT, CDR2 FYEKMQ (reference sequence). CDR3 length equals 19 residues. V lost 5 bases to trimming and J lost 3 bases; unmatched junction nucleotides: 20. The CDR3 bases are TGTGCCAGCAGCAAATCCCCTGGGCAGGATAAGCGGGGGGACTACGAGCAGTACTTC. As protein: CASSKSPGQDKRGDYEQYF.

As DNA, the CDR3 is TGTGCCAGCAGCTTACCCCGAATGGGGCCGGGGGACACCTTC. It translates to CASSLPRMGPGDTF. The rearrangement links TRBV7-2 to TRBJ1-2; TRBD1 might be the D (5 bases). The V gene's germline CDR1 is SGHTA and CDR2 FQGNSA. This CDR3 is 14 amino acids long. V lost 2 bases and J 12 bases, leaving 19 bases between the germline ends.

This clone was recorded a few times. V and J are TRBV11-2 and TRBJ1-2; TRBD1 agrees at 9 bases. Germline V gene data show CDR1 as SGHAT and CDR2 as FQNNGV. The CDR3 contains 15 residues. Trimming took 1 base from V and 6 from J; bases not matched to a gene: 6. CDR3 DNA: TGTGCCAGCAGCTTAGGGGCAGGACAGGGGCATGGCTACACCTTC. It yields the protein CASSLGAGQGHGYTF.

This clone was counted once. The V gene is TRBV4-2, the J gene TRBJ1-6; D is unresolved. V lost 0 bases, J lost 7 bases, and 10 bases lay in between. The CDR3 has 15 amino acids. The germline V gene encodes CDR1 LGHNA and CDR2 YNFKEQ. The CDR3 DNA reads as TGTGCCAGCAGCCAAGAAAGCCGGGGAAATTCACCCCTCCACTTT. Protein product: CASSQESRGNSPLHF.

V is TRBV27 and J is TRBJ1-2, with 7 bases matching TRBD1. The germline gives CDR1 MNHEY, CDR2 SMNVEV (reference sequence). This CDR3 has 13 amino acids. J lost 5 bases, V lost 5 bases, and 5 bases had no gene match. This chain's CDR3 is CASSPRTGYGYTF. In nucleotides, the CDR3 is TGTGCCAGCAGTCCCAGGACAGGTTATGGCTACACCTTC.

This clone was seen ten or more times. The rearrangement uses TRBV27 and TRBJ2-3, with D perhaps TRBD2 (5 bases). The CDR3 has 14 residues. V lost 5 bases to trimming and J lost 2 bases, with 11 bases between them. CDR1 and CDR2 from the germline V gene are MNHEY and SMNVEV (reference sequence). The CDR3 loop is CASSVSRATDTQYF. Written as DNA, the CDR3 is TGTGCCAGCAGTGTTTCGCGGGCCACAGATACGCAGTATTTT.

This chain joins TRBV24-1 and TRBJ2-1, with D possibly being TRBD2 (5 bases). Germline CDR1 is KGHDR and CDR2 is SFDVKD. V was clipped by 4 bases and J by 7 bases, with 13 bases between them. This CDR3 is 14 amino acids long. The CDR3 is CATSERGPLNEQFF. The CDR3 nucleotides read TGTGCCACCAGTGAACGGGGTCCCCTGAATGAGCAGTTCTTC.

This chain joins TRBV6-5 and TRBJ1-2, with 8 nucleotides matching TRBD1. This CDR3 region has 13 residues. Trimming removed 4 bases from V and 8 bases from J; junction bases left unmatched: 6. Germline lookup yields CDR1 MNHEY and CDR2 SVGAGI. Here the CDR3 DNA reads TGTGCCAGCAGTTCTCAGGGGGCGGGAGGCTACACCTTC. As protein: CASSSQGAGGYTF.

V and J are TRBV7-9 and TRBJ1-1, with TRBD1 identical over 11 bases. V gave up 5 bases and J gave up 4 bases; unmatched junction bases: 6. The CDR3 loop spans 15 amino acids. The germline gives CDR1 SEHNR, CDR2 FQNEAQ (reference sequence). The CDR3 is CASSPRDRGTTEAFF. CDR3 in DNA: TGTGCCAGCAGCCCGCGGGACAGGGGGACCACTGAAGCTTTCTTT.

This rearrangement joins TRBV12-3 or TRBV12-4 to TRBJ1-2; D not resolved. This CDR3 has 13 residues. Trimming left V 2 bases short and J 2 bases short, with 6 bases between. CDR3 amino acids: CASSLRVNYGYTF. Written as DNA, the CDR3 is TGTGCCAGCAGTTTACGGGTGAACTATGGCTACACCTTC.

This chain uses TRBV5-3 with TRBJ2-7; the D gene is possibly TRBD2 (5 bases). TRBV5-3 is an ORF; its function is uncertain. The CDR3 loop spans 17 amino acids. V gave up 10 bases and J gave up 5 bases, with 31 bases separating them. CDR3 DNA sequence: TGTGCCTCAAGCTGGCCGGACTTTAGAGATGAGGAGGACGAGCAGTACTTC. Its protein product is CASSWPDFRDEEDEQYF.

The V and J genes are TRBV7-6 and TRBJ1-1; 9 nucleotides line up with TRBD1. Germline CDR1 and CDR2: SGHVS and FNYEAQ. The CDR3 has 16 amino acids. V gave up 5 bases and J gave up 4 bases; unmatched junction bases: 11. The CDR3 spells CASSPATGGQGTEAFF. CDR3 bases: TGTGCCAGCAGCCCCGCCACAGGGGGCCAGGGCACTGAAGCTTTCTTT.

The chain uses TRBV5-4 and TRBJ1-2; TRBD1 matches at 12 bases. The CDR3 is 13 residues long. Germline assignment: CDR1 SGHNT and CDR2 YYREEE (reference sequence). The CDR3 is CVAGTGGNYGYTF. CDR3 coding DNA: TGTGTCGCTGGGACAGGGGGCAACTATGGCTACACCTTC. Filled out from reference TRBV5-4 and TRBJ1-2, the complete variable domain reads ETGVTQSPTHLIKTRGQQVTLRCSSQSGHNTVSWYQQALGQGPQFIFQYYREEENGRGNFPPRFSGLQFPNYSSELNVNALELDDSALYLCVAGTGGNYGYTFGSGTRLTVV.

The count of this clone is one. The rearrangement joins TRBV19 to TRBJ2-5; 8 bases line up with TRBD1. CDR3 length: 15 amino acids. From germline, CDR1 is LNHDA and CDR2 SQIVND (reference sequence). The ends lost 5 bases at V and 4 bases at J; junction bases unmatched: 9. Here the CDR3 DNA reads TGTGCCAGTAGTCCCCCCTCCGGGACAGGAGAGACCCAGTACTTC. It specifies CASSPPSGTGETQYF. Full variable domain (missing parts from reference TRBV19 and TRBJ2-5): DGGITQSPKYLFRKEGQNVTLSCEQNLNHDAMYWYRQDPGQGLRLIYYSQIVNDFQKGDIAEGYSVSREKKESFPLTVTSAQKNPTAFYLCASSPPSGTGETQYFGPGTRLLVL.

The chain joins TRBV4-1 to TRBJ1-6, with D tentatively TRBD1 (5 bases). Between the trimmed V and J ends, which lost 1 base and 7 bases, there was a span of 20 bases. The CDR3 runs to 18 residues. Germline V gene sequence: CDR1 MGHRA, CDR2 YSYEKL. The CDR3 DNA reads TGCGCCAGCAGCCAAGGAGTATGGGTAGGGGTTGGGAATTCACCCCTCCACTTT. Translation: CASSQGVWVGVGNSPLHF.

This sequence joins TRBV15 and TRBJ2-7, with a possible D match to TRBD2 (7 bases). This CDR3 spans 16 amino acids. V lost 1 base to trimming and J lost 3 bases, with 16 bases between them. Germline lookup yields CDR1 LNHNV and CDR2 YYDKDF (reference sequence). CDR3 bases: TGTGCCACCAGCAGAGTTGGGGGGGCGAGAAGCTACGAGCAGTACTTC. It encodes CATSRVGGARSYEQYF.

This clone appeared once. The gene calls are TRBV3-1 (or the pseudogene TRBV3-2) and TRBJ1-1; D remains ambiguous. This CDR3 spans 15 amino acids. CDR1 is LGHDT, CDR2 YNNKEL, per germline (reference sequence). Trimming cost V 1 base and J 5 bases, with 14 bases left between them. The DNA for the CDR3 is TGTGCCAGCAGCCAAGTTGGCGGGCAAGGGACTGAAGCTTTCTTT. It yields the protein CASSQVGGQGTEAFF.

This rearrangement joins TRBV29-1 to TRBJ1-1, with a possible D match to TRBD1 (6 bases). V was trimmed by 2 bases and J by 0 bases, leaving 10 bases between them. Germline V CDR1 and CDR2: SQVTM, ANQGSEA. The CDR3 length is 14 residues. CDR3 DNA: TGCAGCGTTGAACGAAAGGGGGTGAACACTGAAGCTTTCTTT. It yields the protein CSVERKGVNTEAFF. The full variable domain, completed using reference TRBV29-1 and TRBJ1-1, is SAVISQKPSRDICQRGTSLTIQCQVDSQVTMMFWYRQQPGQSLTLIATANQGSEATYESGFVIDKFPISRPNLTFSTLTVSNMSPEDSSIYLCSVERKGVNTEAFFGQGTRLTVV.

The chain uses TRBV11-2 and TRBJ1-1; D is perhaps TRBD1 (5 bases). This CDR3 has 15 residues. The V gene lost 4 bases and the J gene lost 1 base, with 13 bases spanning the gap. The germline V gene has CDR1 SGHAT and CDR2 FQNNGV. CDR3 region: CASSSQQAGNTEAFF. In DNA, the CDR3 is TGTGCCAGCAGCTCTCAACAGGCCGGGAACACTGAAGCTTTCTTT. Variable domain in full (rest from reference TRBV11-2 and TRBJ1-1): EAGVAQSPRYKIIEKRQSVAFWCNPISGHATLYWYQQILGQGPKLLIQFQNNGVVDDSQLPKDRFSAERLKGVDSTLKIQPAKLEDSAVYLCASSSQQAGNTEAFFGQGTRLTVV.

This chain links TRBV21-1 with TRBJ1-5; TRBD1 is the table's D call, not checked against the DNA. TRBV21-1 is deemed a pseudogene. This CDR3 region has 15 residues. This CDR3 is CASNPTGEGNQPQHF. The CDR3 DNA follows: TGTGCCAGCAACCCAACAGGGGAGGGCAATCAGCCCCAGCATTTT.